Each of the 13 T cell receptor beta chains below was sequenced from the same sample in a study of blood T cells in healthy people across ages. A J-beta primer mix and a sample-barcoded 5' primer were used in a second PCR of about 7 to 12 cycles. One entry per CDR3 protein results from TCRdb running MiXCR on the 5' RACE reads. In the table there are about 1.5 million distinct CDR3 sequences, 35% to 45% of which are singletons. The sample taken for sequencing was blood. The source is a woman between 18 and 29 years old in good health.

The chain is built from TRBV27 and TRBJ1-2; 7 bases agree with TRBD1. Germline CDR1 MNHEY, CDR2 SMNVEV (reference sequence). This CDR3 has 17 amino acids. The V gene end was trimmed by 4 bases and the J gene end by 0 bases; junction bases not matched to a gene: 11. CDR3 DNA: TGTGCCAGCAGTTCCGGGGACAGCAAATTTTCTAACTATGGCTACACCTTC. Amino acids: CASSSGDSKFSNYGYTF.

The chain joins TRBV3-1 to TRBJ1-3; D ambiguous. The CDR3 totals 14 residues. In germline, CDR1 is LGHDT, CDR2 YNNKEL (reference sequence). V dropped 5 bases and J dropped 0 bases, with 8 bases sitting between them. Here the CDR3 reads CASSVAFSGNTIYF. The DNA of the CDR3 is TGTGCCAGCAGCGTCGCTTTCTCTGGAAACACCATATATTTT.

The chain recombines TRBV12-3 or TRBV12-4 with TRBJ2-3; no clear D. V was clipped by 0 bases and J by 11 bases, with 6 bases between them. CDR3 size: 11 residues. The CDR3 loop is CASSLAGKQYF. CDR3 in DNA: TGTGCCAGCAGTTTAGCGGGAAAGCAGTATTTT.

This chain links TRBV12-3 or TRBV12-4 with TRBJ1-1, with D tentatively TRBD1 (5 bases). Between the trimmed V and J ends, which lost 2 bases and 8 bases, there was a span of 12 bases. There are 13 residues in the CDR3. This CDR3 is CASSLYMGGEAFF. The DNA for the CDR3 is TGTGCCAGCAGTTTATATATGGGGGGGGAAGCTTTCTTT.

The V gene is TRBV28, the J gene TRBJ2-3, with D uncertain. CDR1 and CDR2 (germline): MDHEN, SYDVKM. The CDR3 has 11 amino acids. Trimming took 5 bases from V and 14 from J, leaving 14 bases between them. The CDR3 sequence is CASSHRSKGYF. The CDR3 DNA reads TGTGCCAGCAGTCACCGTTCTAAGGGGTATTTT.

This clonotype showed up just a few times. The genes are TRBV27 and TRBJ1-2, with no clear D. CDR3 length: 18 amino acids. Germline CDR1 and CDR2: MNHEY and SMNVEV (reference sequence). V was cut by 5 bases and J by 0 bases, with 22 bases left in between. CDR3 DNA sequence: TGTGCCAGCAGTGCTTCTCAACTCACAGACCATACTAACTATGGCTACACCTTC. Protein: CASSASQLTDHTNYGYTF.

The CDR3: CTYLSSYNEQFF. The CDR3 DNA reads TGCACGTATTTGAGCTCCTACAATGAGCAGTTCTTC. V usage is TRBV29-1 and J usage is TRBJ2-1; D is unclear. Germline CDR1 and CDR2: SQVTM and ANQGSEA. The CDR3 sequence is 12 residues long.

This clonotype was counted only a few times. The chain combines TRBV25-1 with TRBJ2-1; D is possibly TRBD2 (6 bases). The V gene's germline CDR1 is MGHDK and CDR2 SYGVNS. Between the trimmed V and J ends, which lost 6 bases and 0 bases, there was a span of 18 bases. This CDR3 has 17 amino acids. The CDR3 loop reads CASSLTGSGGSYNEQFF. In nucleotides, the CDR3 is TGTGCCAGCAGCTTGACGGGTAGCGGAGGCTCCTACAATGAGCAGTTCTTC.

A remark on this clonotype: Since a much larger clone is just one base distant, this may be a read error. The V gene is TRBV3-1, the J gene TRBJ1-1, with D possibly matching TRBD1 (5 bases). CDR1 and CDR2 (germline): LGHDT, YNNKEL (reference sequence). The CDR3 is 16 amino acids. The V end lost 0 bases, the J end lost 2 bases, and 13 bases lay between the germline ends. The CDR3 sequence is CASSQDVGRVNTEAFF. The CDR3 coding sequence is TGTGCCAGCAGCCAAGATGTGGGCAGGGTTAACACTGAAGCTTTCTTT.

This chain links TRBV5-5 with TRBJ2-3, with D possibly TRBD1 on 5 matching bases. Per the germline V gene, CDR1 is SGHKS and CDR2 is YYEKEE (reference sequence). This CDR3 is 13 amino acids long. The V and J ends lost 6 bases and 0 bases respectively, with 8 bases between them. CDR3 DNA sequence: TGTGCCAGCAAAGGACAAAGCACAGATACGCAGTATTTT. This codes for CASKGQSTDTQYF.

This clonotype occurred once. The genes are TRBV5-1 and TRBJ2-1; D unresolved. The DNA end is a closer match to TRBJ2-7, so the J assignment may be wrong. The CDR3 is 14 residues long. Germline V gene lookup returns CDR1 SGHRS and CDR2 YFSETQ. CDR3 protein: CASRARVNYNEQYF. The CDR3 region has the DNA TGCGCCAGCAGGGCCCGAGTGAACTACAATGAGCAGTACTTC.

V is TRBV3-1 and J is TRBJ2-1; 7 nucleotides match TRBD1. Germline CDR1 is LGHDT and CDR2 is YNNKEL (reference sequence). There are 15 residues in the CDR3. The J segment lost 3 bases and the V segment lost 4 bases, leaving 6 bases of the junction unmatched. The CDR3 sequence: CASSRQGGYYNEQFF. In nucleotides, the CDR3 is TGTGCCAGCAGCCGACAGGGTGGTTACTACAATGAGCAGTTCTTC.

This clonotype was observed a few times. The rearrangement links TRBV7-2 to TRBJ1-6; no firm D call. V gave up 2 bases and J gave up 3 bases, with 14 bases separating them. The V gene's germline CDR1 is SGHTA and CDR2 FQGNSA. The CDR3 length is 17 residues. CDR3 sequence (DNA): TGTGCCAGCAGCTTATCTGAAATACCTCACTATAATTCACCCCTCCACTTT. Residues: CASSLSEIPHYNSPLHF.